A selection of T cell receptor beta chains follows, all from one sample in a study of T cell repertoires in cytomegalovirus infection. One entry per CDR3 protein, called by TCRdb with MiXCR from the reads. The table has approximately 260,000 distinct CDR3 sequences, over 15% seen once. Sequencing was performed on CD8+ T cells from PBMCs. The receptor set was obtained from a human donor in good health (CMV status not recorded). Some clones in this sample may be carry-over from other donors' samples. Both conserved end residues are part of each CDR3. D genes are given only for firm matches. Expanded clones get a size class; other rows say once, few or many, or leave the size out.

DNA	CDR3	D	J	size	V
TGTGCCAGTAGTATTTCATCAGCGCCCTCCTACAATGAGCAGTTCTTC	CASSISSAPSYNEQFF	-	TRBJ2-1	few	TRBV19
TGCGCCAGCAGCATTGGACGGCGGAGTGAAAAACTGTTTTTT	CASSIGRRSEKLFF	-	TRBJ1-4	-	TRBV4-3
TGTGCCAGCAGTGAAGAAAGGGGAAGCAATCAGCCCCAGCATTTT	CASSEERGSNQPQHF	-	TRBJ1-5	many	TRBV6-1
TGTGCCAGCAGTTTGACGGATGAAGCTTTCTTT	CASSLTDEAFF	-	TRBJ1-1	few	TRBV6-6
TGTGCCAGCAGCTTGACGGACAACTACGAGCAGTACTTC	CASSLTDNYEQYF	-	TRBJ2-7	-	TRBV5-6
TGTGCCAGCAGTGCGCGACTAGCGGGGAGGGGCGGGGAGCTGTTTTTT	CASSARLAGRGGELFF	TRBD2	TRBJ2-2	-	TRBV12-3/TRBV12-4
TGTGCCAGCAGCCTACTGGGGGCTATCACCCGCGAAGCTTTCTTT	CASSLLGAITREAFF	-	TRBJ1-1	many	TRBV7-2
TGTGCCAGCACCATAGGACAGGGAGTGATAGAAAAACTGTTTTTT	CASTIGQGVIEKLFF	TRBD1	TRBJ1-4	-	TRBV28
TGTGCCAGCAGTTTTTCCGACGCCGCCAATCAGCCCCAGCATTTT	CASSFSDAANQPQHF	-	TRBJ1-5	-	TRBV12-3/TRBV12-4
TGTGCCAGCAGTTTGTCGGGACAGGGAAATTCACCCCTCCACTTT	CASSLSGQGNSPLHF	TRBD1	TRBJ1-6	many	TRBV12-3/TRBV12-4
TGTGCCAGCAGCTTAGCCTGGGCCCCCACAGATACGCAGTATTTT	CASSLAWAPTDTQYF	-	TRBJ2-3	many	TRBV7-2
TGTGCCAGCAGCAATACCGGGACAGGGGGTTACAATGAGCAGTTCTTC	CASSNTGTGGYNEQFF	TRBD1	TRBJ2-1	many	TRBV7-6
TGTGCCGGCAGTTTGTGGGGGGCGCTGGCCTACGAGCAGTACTTC	CAGSLWGALAYEQYF	-	TRBJ2-7	-	TRBV12-3/TRBV12-4
TGTGCCAGCAGCGTGATGGGGGGTTCCCACACTGAAGCTTTCTTT	CASSVMGGSHTEAFF	-	TRBJ1-1	many	TRBV7-9
TGTGCCAGCAGCACCGGGACCAACACTGAAGCTTTCTTT	CASSTGTNTEAFF	-	TRBJ1-1	many	TRBV6-5
TGTGCCAGCAGTTTTAGGGGGGAGATGAACACTGAAGCTTTCTTT	CASSFRGEMNTEAFF	-	TRBJ1-1	-	TRBV28
TGTGCCAGCAGTCCAGAAGGACAGGGGGCCGATCAGCCCCAGCATTTT	CASSPEGQGADQPQHF	TRBD1	TRBJ1-5	few	TRBV28
TGTGCCAGCAGAGCTGGACAGGGCGACACCTATGGCTACACCTTC	CASRAGQGDTYGYTF	TRBD1	TRBJ1-2	few	TRBV28
TGTGCCAGCAGTTGGGACAGGGAATCACCCCTCCACTTT	CASSWDRESPLHF	TRBD1	TRBJ1-6	-	TRBV28
TGTGCCAGCAGCTTAGACTGGACGGGAAACTATGGCTACACCTTC	CASSLDWTGNYGYTF	-	TRBJ1-2	many	TRBV7-9
TGTGCCAGCAGCCGTGGGATGGACAGGGACACAGATACGCAGTATTTT	CASSRGMDRDTDTQYF	TRBD1	TRBJ2-3	-	TRBV28
TGCGCCAGCAGCCAAGATCACGGAGCAGAGTCCTACGAGCAGTACTTC	CASSQDHGAESYEQYF	-	TRBJ2-7	few	TRBV4-3
TGCAGTGCTCTCGACAGATATAACACTGAAGCTTTCTTT	CSALDRYNTEAFF	-	TRBJ1-1	few	TRBV20-1
TGTGCCAGCAGCGAGGGACAGGGCCTGAACACTGAAGCTTTCTTT	CASSEGQGLNTEAFF	TRBD1	TRBJ1-1	many	TRBV7-9
TGCAGTGCTAGAGATGGGGGGGGGGCGAATATCTACGAGCAGTACTTC	CSARDGGGANIYEQYF	-	TRBJ2-7	once	TRBV20-1
TGTGCCAGTAGTATAATCCGAGGGGCAGGGGGTTTCGGCGAGACCCAGTACTTC	CASSIIRGAGGFGETQYF	TRBD1	TRBJ2-5	-	TRBV19
TGCAGCGTATCGGACAGGGGCCCATCGAACTCTGGGGCCAACGTCCTGACTTTC	CSVSDRGPSNSGANVLTF	TRBD1	TRBJ2-6	-	TRBV29-1
TGTGCCAGCAGTTCCACCCCGGGGGGAAGGGCTTTCTTT	CASSSTPGGRAFF	-	TRBJ1-1	many	TRBV12-3/TRBV12-4
TGCAGCGTTGAAGATCTGGACAGCCCTCTTGTGACTGAAGCTTTCTTT	CSVEDLDSPLVTEAFF	-	TRBJ1-1	many	TRBV29-1
TGTGCCAGCAGCCACTTTATCGGGGGAGGGAATGAGCAGTTCTTC	CASSHFIGGGNEQFF	TRBD2	TRBJ2-1	many	TRBV11-1
TGTGCCAGCAGAGACAGGGGGATCTATGGCTACACCTTC	CASRDRGIYGYTF	TRBD1	TRBJ1-2	-	TRBV6-2/TRBV6-3
TGCAGCGTGAGCACGAGGGATGGCTACACCTTC	CSVSTRDGYTF	-	TRBJ1-2	few	TRBV29-1
TGTGCCAGCAGTGGACAGGAAACCACCTCTCTCTACGAGCAGTACTTC	CASSGQETTSLYEQYF	-	TRBJ2-7	few	TRBV2
TGCGCCAGCAGCTCGACAGGTAGCTATGGCTACACCTTC	CASSSTGSYGYTF	-	TRBJ1-2	-	TRBV5-1
TGTGCCAGCAGCCCAACGGACAGGGGCGAACGTGAGCAGTTCTTC	CASSPTDRGEREQFF	TRBD1	TRBJ2-1	-	TRBV7-6
TGTGCCAGCAGCCTATACCCCTCCGGACAAGCTTTCTTT	CASSLYPSGQAFF	-	TRBJ1-1	few	TRBV11-3
TGTGCCAGCAGCGACGAGCAGTACTTC	CASSDEQYF	-	TRBJ2-7	-	TRBV2
TGTGCCAGCAGCTCGGGACAGCATCAGCCCCAGCATTTT	CASSSGQHQPQHF	TRBD1	TRBJ1-5	-	TRBV5-6
TGTGCCAGCAGTGAATTTTTTGTTGAAACCGGGACAGCGAACACTGAAGCTTTCTTT	CASSEFFVETGTANTEAFF	TRBD1	TRBJ1-1	many	TRBV25-1
TGTGCCAGCAGAGATGCTACCGGGACAGAGTCCTACAATGAGCAGTTCTTC	CASRDATGTESYNEQFF	TRBD1	TRBJ2-1	-	TRBV28
TGCGCCAGCAGCGGGGGGACAGGGGGCGCCTTGGATGAGCAGTTCTTC	CASSGGTGGALDEQFF	TRBD1	TRBJ2-1	few	TRBV5-1
TGTGCCAGCACCCAGGGTAGCGGGGGCTACAATGAGCAGTTCTTC	CASTQGSGGYNEQFF	TRBD2	TRBJ2-1	-	TRBV27
TGTGCCATCAGTGAGGGTGAAGATGGCTACACCTTC	CAISEGEDGYTF	-	TRBJ1-2	-	TRBV10-3
TGTGCCAGCAGTTACTGGACAGGCCTACAGTACTTC	CASSYWTGLQYF	TRBD1	TRBJ2-7	many	TRBV6-2/TRBV6-3
TGTGCCACCCAAGGACAGGGAGGGGACAATGAGCAGTTCTTC	CATQGQGGDNEQFF	-	TRBJ2-1	-	TRBV24-1
TGTGCCAGCAGCCCGGATAGCGGGGCCTCCTACGAGCAGTACTTC	CASSPDSGASYEQYF	TRBD2	TRBJ2-7	-	TRBV11-2
TGTGCCAGCGGGAGGACAGCTAGAGAATCACCCCTCCACTTT	CASGRTARESPLHF	-	TRBJ1-6	many	TRBV28
TGTGCCAGCAGTCACACCGAGGGACAGTACTACGAGCAGTACTTC	CASSHTEGQYYEQYF	TRBD1	TRBJ2-7	-	TRBV6-5
TGTGCCAGCCTTACAAGGCGATCCTACGAGCAGTACTTC	CASLTRRSYEQYF	-	TRBJ2-7	few	TRBV6-2/TRBV6-3